The 25 T cell receptor beta chains listed next were all sequenced from one sample in a study of T cell repertoires in cytomegalovirus infection. TCRdb reprocessed the reads with MiXCR, giving one entry per CDR3 protein. The top ten clones hold 65% to 75% of a sample with 62,000 or so distinct CDR3 sequences, just over 20% of them seen once. These TCRs are of unknown antigen specificity. The material sequenced was CD8+ T cells from cultured PBMCs, taken from culture after CMV antigen stimulation. These TCRs come from a human donor in good health (CMV status not recorded). Some clones in this sample may be carry-over from other donors' samples.

This clonotype appeared a few times. The chain joins TRBV10-3 to TRBJ2-5, with TRBD1 matching over 7 bases. CDR1 is ENHRY, CDR2 SYGVKD, per germline. The CDR3 has 14 amino acids. V shed 5 bases and J 1 base; nucleotides not matched to a gene: 4. Here the CDR3 reads CAISRDRLQETQYF. The CDR3 DNA follows: TGTGCCATCAGTCGGGACAGACTCCAAGAGACCCAGTACTTC.

The chain is built from TRBV5-1 and TRBJ2-2; the match to TRBD1 covers 7 bases. V lost 2 bases, J lost 2 bases, and 6 bases stayed unmatched. Looked up from germline, CDR1 is SGHRS and CDR2 is YFSETQ. This CDR3 has 16 amino acids. CDR3 amino acids: CASSFPRQGNTGELFF. The CDR3 DNA sequence: TGCGCCAGCAGCTTCCCCCGACAGGGTAACACCGGGGAGCTGTTTTTT. The full variable domain, rest sourced from reference TRBV5-1 and TRBJ2-2, is KAGVTQTPRYLIKTRGQQVTLSCSPISGHRSVSWYQQTPGQGLQFLFEYFSETQRNKGNFPGRFSGRQFSNSRSEMNVSTLELGDSALYLCASSFPRQGNTGELFFGEGSRLTVL.

The V call is TRBV7-2, the J call TRBJ2-7; 10 bases align to TRBD2. V gave up 0 bases and J gave up 5 bases; unmatched junction bases: 7. The CDR3 loop spans 16 amino acids. Germline V lookup: CDR1 SGHTA, CDR2 FQGNSA. CDR3 sequence reads: CASSLAGTSAHHEQYF. CDR3 in DNA: TGTGCCAGCAGCTTAGCCGGGACTAGCGCCCACCACGAGCAGTACTTC.

The sample holds a few counts of this clonotype. The chain recombines TRBV7-9 with TRBJ2-7; D is tentatively TRBD1 or TRBD2 (6 bases each). The germline V and J ends were trimmed by 5 bases and 3 bases, with 17 bases remaining between them. The CDR3 is made up of 15 amino acids. The germline CDR1 and CDR2 sequences are SEHNR and FQNEAQ (reference sequence). CDR3 nucleotides: TGTGCCAGCAGCCCTTGGGGGGCGGCGTTCTACGAGCAGTACTTC. This codes for CASSPWGAAFYEQYF.

The chain employs TRBV6-5 and TRBJ2-2; D is unresolved. This CDR3 has 14 residues. CDR1 MNHEY and CDR2 SVGAGI come from the germline V gene. V was clipped by 0 bases and J by 5 bases, with 7 bases between them. The CDR3 spells CASSYSIGTGELFF. Here the CDR3 DNA reads TGTGCCAGCAGTTACTCGATAGGGACCGGGGAGCTGTTTTTT.

The rearrangement uses TRBV6-6 and TRBJ1-4; D remains ambiguous. Germline values: CDR1 MNHNY, CDR2 SVGAGI (reference sequence). Trimming left V 11 bases short and J 6 bases short, with 19 bases between. The CDR3 length is 14 residues. CDR3 in amino acids: CASIPGVNDEKLFF. DNA for the CDR3: TGTGCCTCGATCCCGGGAGTGAATGATGAAAAACTGTTTTTT.

This clonotype occurred many times. The rearrangement links TRBV7-3 to TRBJ1-2; 8 bases agree with TRBD1. With V trimmed by 5 bases and J by 5 bases, 7 bases remained unmatched. CDR3 size: 14 residues. Germline-derived CDR1 and CDR2 are SGHTA and FQGTGA. The CDR3 DNA reads as TGTGCCAGCAGCCGCGGACAGGGAGGATATGGCTACACCTTC. It encodes CASSRGQGGYGYTF.

This clonotype was counted a few times. The rearrangement joins TRBV7-2 to TRBJ2-1; 7 bases agree with TRBD2. The CDR3 contains 14 residues. The J segment lost 7 bases and the V segment lost 2 bases, leaving 5 bases of the junction unmatched. Germline lookup yields CDR1 SGHTA and CDR2 FQGNSA. CDR3 sequence (DNA): TGTGCCAGCAGCTTAAAGCCTAGCGGAAATGAGCAGTTCTTC. This encodes CASSLKPSGNEQFF.

V gene TRBV25-1 combines with J gene TRBJ1-4, with D maybe TRBD1 (6 bases). Trimming took 2 bases from V and 0 from J, leaving 16 bases between them. CDR1 MGHDK and CDR2 SYGVNS come from the germline V gene. The CDR3 spans 18 residues. The CDR3 sequence: CASSEEPGAGPTNEKLFF. CDR3 nucleotides: TGTGCCAGCAGTGAAGAACCAGGGGCGGGCCCAACTAATGAAAAACTGTTTTTT.

The V gene is TRBV7-6, the J gene TRBJ1-2; 9 nucleotides align to TRBD1. CDR1 and CDR2 from the germline V gene are SGHVS and FNYEAQ. The V and J ends lost 5 bases and 2 bases, in that order; junction bases with no gene match: 9. This CDR3 comprises 16 residues. The CDR3, as DNA: TGTGCCAGCAGCGCTGGGACAGGGCTTACAAACTATGGCTACACCTTC. It encodes CASSAGTGLTNYGYTF.

This rearrangement joins TRBV7-6 to TRBJ2-1; 7 bases are a match to TRBD1. This CDR3 region has 17 residues. Germline V gene sequence: CDR1 SGHVS, CDR2 FNYEAQ. The trim removed 5 bases at V and 4 bases at J, leaving 14 bases unmatched. The CDR3 sequence: CASSVGGGGDVYNEQFF. The CDR3 DNA sequence: TGTGCCAGCAGCGTAGGGGGCGGAGGTGACGTTTACAATGAGCAGTTCTTC.

The chain recombines TRBV12-3 or TRBV12-4 with TRBJ2-5; tentatively, D is TRBD1 or TRBD2 (5 bases each). Trimming shortened V by 1 base and J by 10 bases, and 13 bases separated the two germline ends. This CDR3 region has 13 residues. CDR3 residues: CASSLGGGPGQYF. As DNA, the CDR3 is TGTGCCAGCAGTTTAGGTGGGGGACCAGGCCAGTACTTC.

The rearrangement links TRBV18 to TRBJ1-2; 9 positions agree with TRBD1. With 3 bases clipped from V and 9 bases from J, the junction kept 2 bases outside the gene matches. The germline gives CDR1 KGHSH, CDR2 LQKENI. This CDR3 is 12 amino acids long. The CDR3 loop reads CASSPGQGSYTF. In DNA form, the CDR3 reads TGTGCCAGCTCACCGGGACAGGGTAGCTACACCTTC.

In its sample, this clonotype was seen many times. This sequence joins TRBV28 and TRBJ1-6; 10 bases are shared with TRBD1. This CDR3 comprises 15 residues. CDR1 MDHEN and CDR2 SYDVKM come from the germline V gene. Trimming cost V 3 bases and J 10 bases; bases outside gene matches: 6. Written as DNA, the CDR3 is TGTGCCAGCAGTTTCGGACAGGGGGGAGGATCACCCCTCCACTTT. It yields the protein CASSFGQGGGSPLHF. Combining the CDR3 with reference TRBV28 and TRBJ1-6 gives the whole variable domain DVKVTQSSRYLVKRTGEKVFLECVQDMDHENMFWYRQDPGLGLRLIYFSYDVKMKEKGDIPEGYSVSREKKERFSLILESASTNQTSMYLCASSFGQGGGSPLHFGNGTRLTVT.

This clonotype was detected a few times. This chain connects TRBV6-8 to TRBJ1-6; no firm D call. This CDR3 is 14 amino acids long. V lost 6 bases and J 4 bases, leaving 10 bases between the germline ends. CDR1 and CDR2 from the germline V gene are MNHGY and SAAAGT. CDR3 sequence: CASSPRRYNSPLHF. The CDR3 bases are TGTGCCAGCAGCCCCAGGCGATATAATTCACCCCTCCACTTT.

The chain joins TRBV7-2 to TRBJ1-2; 7 positions match TRBD1. The length of the CDR3 is 12 residues. Germline trimming cut 10 bases from V and 3 bases from J; bases unmatched to any gene: 5. Germline values: CDR1 SGHTA, CDR2 FQGNSA. The CDR3: CAKRTGYYGYTF. As DNA, the CDR3 is TGTGCCAAGAGGACAGGTTACTATGGCTACACCTTC.

This clonotype was found a few times. This chain joins TRBV7-6 and TRBJ2-1; tentatively, D is TRBD1 or TRBD2 (5 bases each). CDR1 is SGHVS and CDR2 is FNYEAQ in the germline V gene. The CDR3 is 16 amino acids. The V end lost 1 base, the J end lost 3 bases, and 13 bases lay between the germline ends. The CDR3 spells CASSLVFGGDYNEQFF. DNA for the CDR3: TGTGCCAGCAGCTTAGTTTTTGGGGGAGACTACAATGAGCAGTTCTTC.

The chain joins TRBV5-1 to TRBJ2-3; D is ambiguous. Germline lookup yields CDR1 SGHRS and CDR2 YFSETQ. The V and J ends lost 5 bases and 2 bases respectively, with 12 bases between them. This CDR3 spans 14 amino acids. CDR3 region: CASSDGDFTDTQYF. DNA of the CDR3: TGCGCCAGCAGTGATGGAGATTTCACAGATACGCAGTATTTT. Full variable domain (outside the CDR3, taken from reference TRBV5-1 and TRBJ2-3): KAGVTQTPRYLIKTRGQQVTLSCSPISGHRSVSWYQQTPGQGLQFLFEYFSETQRNKGNFPGRFSGRQFSNSRSEMNVSTLELGDSALYLCASSDGDFTDTQYFGPGTRLTVL.

The chain uses TRBV7-6 and TRBJ2-3; 7 bases fit TRBD2. Germline V CDR1 and CDR2: SGHVS, FNYEAQ. CDR3 length: 16 amino acids. The trim removed 5 bases at V and 2 bases at J, leaving 10 bases unmatched. The chain's CDR3 is CASSPSSGEYTDTQYF. CDR3 sequence (DNA): TGTGCCAGCAGCCCATCTAGCGGCGAGTACACAGATACGCAGTATTTT.

The V gene is TRBV4-1, the J gene TRBJ2-1; no clear D. The ends were cut back, 4 bases at V and 4 bases at J, with 11 bases in the middle. CDR3 length: 14 residues. CDR1 and CDR2 (germline): MGHRA, YSYEKL. The CDR3 DNA follows: TGCGCCAGCAGCCCCATTGGGGTTTACAATGAGCAGTTCTTC. Amino acid sequence: CASSPIGVYNEQFF.

The sample holds a few counts of this clonotype. The V and J genes are TRBV6-2 or TRBV6-3 and TRBJ1-5, with 10 bases aligning to TRBD1. The germline V gene encodes CDR1 MNHEY and CDR2 SVGEGT. Trimming removed 6 bases from V and 6 bases from J; junction bases left unmatched: 8. The CDR3 has 15 amino acids. As DNA, the CDR3 is TGTGCCAGCAGCCCGGGACAGGGGTATAGTCAGCCCCAGCATTTT. This sequence encodes CASSPGQGYSQPQHF.

This clonotype was detected only a few times. Germline is not matched at one junction end, which may reflect a read error. The chain joins TRBV4-1 to TRBJ1-2; D is possibly TRBD1 (5 bases). Germline CDR1 and CDR2: MGHRA and YSYEKL. The CDR3 totals 12 residues. The CDR3 spells CASSQGRGEEAF. In nucleotides, the CDR3 is TGCGCCAGCAGCCAAGGACGGGGCGAAGAGGCCTTC.

The sample holds many counts of this clonotype. The V and J genes are TRBV4-1 and TRBJ2-5; the D gene could be TRBD1 or TRBD2 (5 bases each). Germline V gives CDR1 MGHRA, CDR2 YSYEKL. CDR3 length: 14 amino acids. Trimming shortened V by 4 bases and J by 4 bases, and 13 bases separated the two germline ends. Here the CDR3 reads CASSPPGTLETQYF. As DNA, the CDR3 is TGCGCCAGCAGCCCCCCTGGGACCCTAGAGACCCAGTACTTC.

This clonotype has ten or more counts. The V call is TRBV7-3, the J call TRBJ1-1; D possibly corresponds to TRBD1 (5 bases). V lost 1 base and J lost 8, with 17 bases in between. The CDR3 covers 15 residues. Germline CDR1 SGHTA, CDR2 FQGTGA. The CDR3 sequence: CASSLKASSGMEAFF. The CDR3 nucleotides read TGTGCCAGCAGCTTAAAGGCCTCGTCAGGGATGGAAGCTTTCTTT. Based on the CDR3 plus reference TRBV7-3 and TRBJ1-1, the full variable domain is GAGVSQTPSNKVTEKGKYVELRCDPISGHTALYWYRQSLGQGPEFLIYFQGTGAADDSGLPNDRFFAVRPEGSVSTLKIQRTERGDSAVYLCASSLKASSGMEAFFGQGTRLTVV.

This clonotype showed up just a few times. The rearrangement joins TRBV6-1 to TRBJ2-7; no firm D call. The V end lost 5 bases, the J end lost 7 bases, and 15 bases lay between the germline ends. CDR3 length: 13 amino acids. The germline V gene has CDR1 MNHNS and CDR2 SASEGT. The CDR3 bases are TGTGCCAGCAGTCCCCATGCTAGGGAAGAGCAGTACTTC. Translating gives CASSPHAREEQYF.